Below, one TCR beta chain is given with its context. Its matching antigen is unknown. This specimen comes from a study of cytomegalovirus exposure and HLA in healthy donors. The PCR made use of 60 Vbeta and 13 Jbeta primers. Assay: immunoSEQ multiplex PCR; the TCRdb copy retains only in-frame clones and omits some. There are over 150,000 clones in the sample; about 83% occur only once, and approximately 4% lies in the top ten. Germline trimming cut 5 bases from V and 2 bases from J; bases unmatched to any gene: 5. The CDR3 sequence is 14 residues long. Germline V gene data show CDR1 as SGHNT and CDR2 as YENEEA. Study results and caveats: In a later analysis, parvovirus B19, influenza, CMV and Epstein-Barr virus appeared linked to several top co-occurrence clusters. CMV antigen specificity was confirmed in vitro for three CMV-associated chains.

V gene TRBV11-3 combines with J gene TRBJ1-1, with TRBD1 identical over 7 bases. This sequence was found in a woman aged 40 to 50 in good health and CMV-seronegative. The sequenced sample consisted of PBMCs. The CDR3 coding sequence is TGTGCCAGCAGCCCCCACAGGGGCAACACTGAAGCTTTCTTT. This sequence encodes CASSPHRGNTEAFF. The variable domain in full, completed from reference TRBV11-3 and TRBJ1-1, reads EAGVVQSPRYKIIEKKQPVAFWCNPISGHNTLYWYLQNLGQGPELLIRYENEEAVDDSQLPKDRFSAERLKGVDSTLKIQPAELGDSAVYLCASSPHRGNTEAFFGQGTRLTVV.